What follows are 27 T cell receptor beta chains derived from one specimen sequenced in a study of OX40 agonist ivuxolimab in advanced cancers. Only in-frame clones appear in the TCRdb table, and some are missing; sequencing was by immunoSEQ multiplex PCR. This table holds over 80,000 clones, around 90% found once. The sample here was CD4+ or CD8+ T cells sorted from blood, taken in a trial of the OX40 agonist ivuxolimab. The origin of the receptors is an adult with an advanced solid tumor such as melanoma, head and neck, liver or kidney cancer.

This chain links TRBV6-1 with TRBJ2-4; perhaps TRBD1 as D (7 bases). Deletions cut 2 bases from V and 7 bases from J, with 18 bases between. This CDR3 has 16 residues. Germline values: CDR1 MNHNS, CDR2 SASEGT. This CDR3 is CASSEIRGTGRNIQYF. CDR3 sequence (DNA): TGTGCCAGCAGTGAAATCAGGGGGACGGGGAGGAACATTCAGTACTTC.

The sample holds one count of this clone. The J gene is TRBJ1-5, the V gene TRBV7-2; D call uncertain. CDR1 is SGHTA, CDR2 FQGNSA, per germline. The CDR3 is 14 residues long. V gave up 1 base and J gave up 0 bases, with 4 bases separating them. CDR3 region: CASSLGFSNQPQHF. The CDR3 nucleotides read TGTGCCAGCAGCTTAGGGTTTAGCAATCAGCCCCAGCATTTT.

The table lists this clone with a count of one. The chain couples TRBV29-1 to TRBJ2-6, with D unclear. V was cut by 4 bases and J by 0 bases, with 4 bases left in between. The germline V gene encodes CDR1 SQVTM and CDR2 ANQGSEA. The CDR3 length is 13 residues. CDR3 sequence: CSVVISGANVLTF. CDR3 nucleotide sequence: TGCAGCGTTGTCATCTCTGGGGCCAACGTCCTGACTTTC. Full variable domain (missing parts from reference TRBV29-1 and TRBJ2-6): SAVISQKPSRDICQRGTSLTIQCQVDSQVTMMFWYRQQPGQSLTLIATANQGSEATYESGFVIDKFPISRPNLTFSTLTVSNMSPEDSSIYLCSVVISGANVLTFGAGSRLTVL.

This chain connects TRBV6-1 to TRBJ2-1; the match to TRBD2 covers 7 bases. The germline V gene encodes CDR1 MNHNS and CDR2 SASEGT. The CDR3 length is 13 residues. J was trimmed by 6 bases and V by 4 bases; bases with no gene match: 3. The CDR3 region is CASSGPGGNEQFF. CDR3 in DNA: TGTGCCAGCAGTGGCCCGGGGGGCAATGAGCAGTTCTTC.

This chain uses TRBV4-2 with TRBJ1-2; perhaps TRBD1 as D (5 bases). Germline V lookup: CDR1 LGHNA, CDR2 YNFKEQ. With 2 bases removed from V and 3 bases from J, the gap between germline ends came to 13 bases. The CDR3 is made up of 15 amino acids. CDR3 coding DNA: TGTGCCAGCAGCCAACAGTGGGGCAAAGACTATGGCTACACCTTC. Its translation is CASSQQWGKDYGYTF.

The chain uses TRBV28 and TRBJ2-3, with no clear D. Looked up from germline, CDR1 is MDHEN and CDR2 is SYDVKM. V lost 6 bases and J lost 2, with 6 bases in between. This CDR3 comprises 12 residues. DNA for the CDR3: TGTGCCAGCAGCGGGTTCACAGATACGCAGTATTTT. This codes for CASSGFTDTQYF.

The rearrangement links TRBV5-1 to TRBJ2-2; D uncertain. Between the trimmed V and J ends, which lost 2 bases and 1 base, there was a span of 6 bases. The CDR3 spans 14 residues. Germline V CDR1 and CDR2: SGHRS, YFSETQ. Here the CDR3 reads CASSLGQNTGELFF. Written as DNA, the CDR3 is TGCGCCAGCAGCTTAGGCCAGAACACCGGGGAGCTGTTTTTT.

The chain joins TRBV7-2 to TRBJ2-5, with 8 bases fitting TRBD2. Germline CDR1 and CDR2: SGHTA and FQGNSA. The junction had 1 base not matched to a gene; V was cut back by 5 bases and J by 5 bases. The CDR3 runs 12 residues. As DNA, the CDR3 is TGTGCCAGCAGCACGGGGGGGGAGACCCAGTACTTC. Its protein product is CASSTGGETQYF.

This rearrangement joins TRBV5-1 to TRBJ2-7; no definite D call. The CDR3 runs 14 residues. Trimming took off 2 bases at V and 5 bases at J, with 14 bases between the two ends. Germline V gives CDR1 SGHRS, CDR2 YFSETQ. CDR3 coding DNA: TGCGCCAGCAGCTTCCAGATGTGGGGTAACGAGCAGTACTTC. As protein: CASSFQMWGNEQYF.

The rearrangement joins TRBV5-1 to TRBJ2-3; the match to TRBD2 covers 11 bases. Germline values: CDR1 SGHRS, CDR2 YFSETQ. V lost 5 bases and J lost 0; bases outside the gene matches: 8. This CDR3 is 17 amino acids long. CDR3 DNA: TGCGCCAGCAGTACCGGGACTAGCGGACCTAGCACAGATACGCAGTATTTT. Translated: CASSTGTSGPSTDTQYF.

As concerns this clone: One junction end does not reproduce the germline sequence, and a read error may be involved. The chain couples TRBV13 to TRBJ2-1, with TRBD1 as a possible D gene (5 bases). This CDR3 region has 15 residues. Germline CDR1 reads PRHDT; CDR2 reads FYEKMQ (reference sequence). The DNA for the CDR3 is TGTGCCGGCAGCCCCCGGACACGACAGATCAATGAGCAGTTCTTC. Translating gives CAGSPRTRQINEQFF.

The chain links TRBV19 to TRBJ2-2; the D is unclear. Deletions cut 1 base from V and 6 bases from J, with 9 bases between. CDR3 length: 14 amino acids. Germline CDR1 reads LNHDA; CDR2 reads SQIVND (reference sequence). CDR3 sequence reads: CASSIGPVPGELFF. The CDR3 coding sequence is TGTGCCAGTAGTATAGGGCCAGTCCCCGGGGAGCTGTTTTTT.

This chain joins TRBV11-2 and TRBJ1-1, with D uncertain. The V end was cut by 2 bases, the J end by 6 bases, with 4 bases between. The CDR3 length is 11 residues. Germline CDR1 SGHAT, CDR2 FQNNGV. The CDR3 region has the DNA TGTGCCAGCAGCTTATACGCTGAAGCTTTCTTT. Amino acids: CASSLYAEAFF.

This clone was seen a single time. V gene TRBV2 combines with J gene TRBJ2-7; D is undetermined. Trimming shortened V by 10 bases and J by 4 bases, and 20 bases separated the two germline ends. This CDR3 is built from 14 residues. The V gene's germline CDR1 is SNHLY and CDR2 FYNNEI. The CDR3 is CATSLGSKGYEQYF. The DNA for the CDR3 is TGTGCCACCTCTTTGGGCAGTAAAGGTTACGAGCAGTACTTC. The entire variable domain, with the rest obtained from reference TRBV2 and TRBJ2-7, is as follows: EPEVTQTPSHQVTQMGQEVILRCVPISNHLYFYWYRQILGQKVEFLVSFYNNEISEKSEIFDDQFSVERPDGSNFTLKIRSTKLEDSAMYFCATSLGSKGYEQYFGPGTRLTVT.

The chain combines TRBV6-5 with TRBJ2-7; the match to TRBD2 covers 8 bases. The V segment lost 5 bases and the J segment 3 bases; nucleotides outside the gene matches: 9. The V gene's germline CDR1 is MNHEY and CDR2 SVGAGI. The CDR3 contains 15 residues. The CDR3 DNA reads TGTGCCAGCAGTCCCGGACTAGCCCAGCACTACGAGCAGTACTTC. It codes for CASSPGLAQHYEQYF.

V is TRBV7-2 and J is TRBJ2-1; TRBD1 or TRBD2 may be the D gene (5 bases each). Germline lookup yields CDR1 SGHTA and CDR2 FQGNSA. Trimming removed 2 bases at V and 0 bases at J, with 20 bases between. This CDR3 has 19 amino acids. CDR3 coding DNA: TGTGCCAGCAGCTTAAGGGGTGCCCCGGAGCGGAGCTCCTACAATGAGCAGTTCTTC. As protein: CASSLRGAPERSSYNEQFF.

The CDR3 loop reads CAWSVNQGANTEAFF. In nucleotides, the CDR3 is TGTGCCTGGAGTGTAAACCAGGGTGCGAACACTGAAGCTTTCTTT. The chain uses TRBV30 and TRBJ1-1; D possibly corresponds to TRBD1 (5 bases). Germline loops: CDR1 GTSNPN, CDR2 SVGIG (reference sequence). The V gene lost 0 bases and the J gene lost 1 base, with 12 bases spanning the gap. The CDR3 covers 15 residues.

This clone was seen just once. The rearrangement links TRBV11-2 to TRBJ2-7, with D possibly TRBD1 on 6 matching bases. V lost 2 bases, J lost 3 bases, and 14 bases lay in between. The CDR3 spans 15 residues. From germline, CDR1 is SGHAT and CDR2 FQNNGV. Here the CDR3 reads CASSLMVAGVYEQYF. The CDR3 DNA reads as TGTGCCAGCAGCTTAATGGTTGCAGGGGTCTACGAGCAGTACTTC.

The chain carries TRBV7-6 and TRBJ2-7, with 10 bases fitting TRBD2. The CDR3 is made up of 15 amino acids. With V trimmed by 6 bases and J by 6 bases, 11 bases remained unmatched. Germline V gene lookup returns CDR1 SGHVS and CDR2 FNYEAQ. In DNA form, the CDR3 reads TGTGCCAGCAGTCTTTCGGGAGCGGGAGGGTTCGAGCAGTACTTC. Its translation is CASSLSGAGGFEQYF.

CDR3 residues: CASSLDRARDYEQYF. DNA of the CDR3: TGTGCCAGCAGCTTAGATCGAGCCAGGGACTACGAGCAGTACTTC. The chain joins TRBV11-3 to TRBJ2-5; D possibly corresponds to TRBD1 (5 bases). The J call may be incorrect, as the DNA end agrees better with TRBJ2-7. CDR1 and CDR2 from the germline V gene are SGHNT and YENEEA. The CDR3 length is 15 residues.

CDR3 coding DNA: TGTGCCAGCAGCGGACTAGCGGGAGGACACAATGAGCAGTTCTTC. This translates into CASSGLAGGHNEQFF. This chain joins TRBV5-5 and TRBJ2-1; TRBD2 matches at 14 bases. CDR1 is SGHKS, CDR2 YYEKEE, per germline (reference sequence). With 4 bases clipped from V and 5 bases from J, the junction kept 2 bases outside the gene matches. CDR3 length: 15 residues. The entire variable domain, with the rest obtained from reference TRBV5-5 and TRBJ2-1, is as follows: DAGVTQSPTHLIKTRGQQVTLRCSPISGHKSVSWYQQVLGQGPQFIFQYYEKEERGRGNFPDRFSARQFPNYSSELNVNALLLGDSALYLCASSGLAGGHNEQFFGPGTRLTVL.

V is TRBV2 and J is TRBJ1-4; unclear D gene. Trimming took off 6 bases at V and 2 bases at J, with 13 bases between the two ends. Germline V lookup: CDR1 SNHLY, CDR2 FYNNEI. The CDR3 length is 15 residues. CDR3 sequence (DNA): TGTGCCAGCAGAGTTACCCCGTTGACTAATGAAAAACTGTTTTTT. It translates to CASRVTPLTNEKLFF.

This chain joins TRBV6-6 and TRBJ2-4, with D unclear. This CDR3 spans 14 amino acids. Trimming pared 6 bases from V and 5 bases from J, leaving 14 bases between. Germline V gives CDR1 MNHNY, CDR2 SVGAGI (reference sequence). The CDR3 DNA is TGTGCCAGCAGGCCGGCTGCAGGAGAAAACATTCAGTACTTC. This encodes CASRPAAGENIQYF.

The genes are TRBV5-4 and TRBJ2-7; perhaps TRBD2 as D (6 bases). Germline V gene data show CDR1 as SGHNT and CDR2 as YYREEE (reference sequence). CDR3 size: 13 residues. Trimming removed 2 bases from V and 4 bases from J, with 10 bases in between. The CDR3 protein is CASSFRGSYEQYF. CDR3 sequence (DNA): TGTGCCAGCAGCTTCCGGGGGTCATACGAGCAGTACTTC.

CDR3: CASSPLDLPGETQYF. DNA of the CDR3: TGTGCCAGCTCACCTTTAGACCTCCCAGGGGAGACCCAGTACTTC. V and J are TRBV18 and TRBJ2-5; the D gene is possibly TRBD1 (5 bases). Per the germline V gene, CDR1 is KGHSH and CDR2 is LQKENI. This CDR3 has 15 residues. Trimming removed 3 bases from V and 5 bases from J, with 16 bases in between. Supplemented by reference TRBV18 and TRBJ2-5, the full variable domain reads NAGVMQNPRHLVRRRGQEARLRCSPMKGHSHVYWYRQLPEEGLKFMVYLQKENIIDESGMPKERFSAEFPKEGPSILRIQQVVRGDSAAYFCASSPLDLPGETQYFGPGTRLLVL.

The gene calls are TRBV6-5 and TRBJ1-1; 8 bases are shared with TRBD1. Germline V gene sequence: CDR1 MNHEY, CDR2 SVGAGI. After removal of 6 bases from V and 5 bases from J, the junction contained 8 bases not matched to a gene. This CDR3 has 14 amino acids. CDR3 DNA sequence: TGTGCCAGCAGGCAGCACTACAGGGGGACTGAAGCTTTCTTT. Translation gives CASRQHYRGTEAFF.

The chain carries TRBV11-2 and TRBJ1-1; 7 bases match TRBD1. Germline V lookup: CDR1 SGHAT, CDR2 FQNNGV. V trimming: 3 bases; J trimming: 3 bases; junction bases outside the gene matches: 10. This CDR3 is built from 16 residues. Here the CDR3 DNA reads TGTGCCAGCAGCTTTTCCGCCGCACAGGGGTACACTGAAGCTTTCTTT. Amino acids: CASSFSAAQGYTEAFF.